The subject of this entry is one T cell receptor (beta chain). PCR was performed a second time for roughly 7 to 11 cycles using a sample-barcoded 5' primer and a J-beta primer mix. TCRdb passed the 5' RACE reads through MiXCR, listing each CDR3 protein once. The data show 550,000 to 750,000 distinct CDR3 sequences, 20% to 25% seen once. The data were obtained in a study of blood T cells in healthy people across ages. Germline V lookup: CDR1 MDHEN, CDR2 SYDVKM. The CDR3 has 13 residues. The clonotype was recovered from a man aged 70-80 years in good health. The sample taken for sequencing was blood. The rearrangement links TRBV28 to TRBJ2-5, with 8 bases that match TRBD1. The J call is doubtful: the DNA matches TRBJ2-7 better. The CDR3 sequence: CASRETGVGEQYF. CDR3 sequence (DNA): TGTGCCAGCAGGGAGACAGGGGTAGGCGAGCAGTACTTC.